These 17 T cell receptor beta chains were all obtained from the same sample, sequenced in a study of cytomegalovirus exposure and HLA in healthy donors. This PCR relied on a set of 60 Vbeta primers and 13 Jbeta primers. TCRdb's table, derived via immunoSEQ multiplex PCR, lists solely in-frame clones and lacks some. Its listing shows just over 200,000 clones. The specimen sequenced was PBMCs. The receptors here all came from a girl aged 2 to 10 in good health and CMV-seropositive.

The chain combines TRBV19 with TRBJ2-2, with 8 nucleotides matching TRBD2. The length of the CDR3 is 18 residues. Germline values: CDR1 LNHDA, CDR2 SQIVND (reference sequence). Trimming took 5 bases from V and 3 from J; bases not matched to a gene: 14. The CDR3 sequence is CASSELDIGTRDTGELFF. CDR3 nucleotides: TGTGCCAGTAGTGAGTTGGATATCGGGACTAGAGACACCGGGGAGCTGTTTTTT.

The chain employs TRBV5-6 and TRBJ2-7, with D tentatively TRBD1 (5 bases). V lost 1 base and J lost 3, with 5 bases in between. The CDR3 contains 12 residues. From germline, CDR1 is SGHDT and CDR2 YYEEEE. The CDR3, as DNA: TGTGCCAGCAGCTTGCAGGGCTACGAGCAGTACTTC. Translation gives CASSLQGYEQYF.

CDR3 nucleotide sequence: TGTGCCAGCAGCTTACCCAATCGACAGGGCCAAGAGACCCAGTACTTC. It is translated as CASSLPNRQGQETQYF. The chain links TRBV5-4 to TRBJ2-5; 7 bases map to TRBD1. V was clipped by 2 bases and J by 1 base; unmatched bases: 8. The CDR3 contains 16 residues. CDR1 is SGHNT, CDR2 YYREEE, per germline (reference sequence).

V and J are TRBV10-1 and TRBJ2-5; 11 nucleotides match TRBD1. Trimming took 4 bases from V and 11 from J; bases not matched to a gene: 9. The germline CDR1 and CDR2 sequences are WNHNN and SYGVQD (reference sequence). This CDR3 has 14 residues. CDR3 protein: CASSVGQGASEQYF. The CDR3 DNA sequence: TGCGCCAGCAGTGTCGGACAGGGGGCGAGTGAGCAGTACTTC.

V usage is TRBV2 and J usage is TRBJ1-1; possible D gene TRBD1, 6 bases. Germline CDR1 and CDR2: SNHLY and FYNNEI. Trimming cost V 7 bases and J 2 bases, with 14 bases left between them. There are 14 residues in the CDR3. The CDR3, as DNA: TGTGCCAGCACGCTTACAGGGCTCAACACTGAAGCTTTCTTT. Translating gives CASTLTGLNTEAFF.

The CDR3 protein is CASSSSGRRETQYF. CDR3 in DNA: TGTGCCAGCAGTTCTAGCGGGAGGAGGGAGACCCAGTACTTC. The chain carries TRBV6-1 and TRBJ2-5, with TRBD2 matching 11 bases. CDR1 and CDR2 (germline): MNHNS, SASEGT. V shed 5 bases, J shed 5 bases, and the junction held 4 bases outside the gene matches. The CDR3 loop spans 14 amino acids.

The V and J genes are TRBV29-1 and TRBJ2-7; TRBD1 agrees at 9 bases. Germline CDR1 reads SQVTM; CDR2 reads ANQGSEA. The CDR3 totals 15 residues. The V and J ends lost 6 bases and 3 bases, in that order; junction bases with no gene match: 12. CDR3 loop: CSVGGQGKTDYEQYF. The CDR3 coding sequence is TGCAGCGTGGGGGGACAGGGAAAGACCGACTACGAGCAGTACTTC.

The genes are TRBV27 and TRBJ2-3, with TRBD2 identical over 15 bases. V lost 7 bases, J lost 2 bases, and 13 bases stayed unmatched. Germline V CDR1 and CDR2: MNHEY, SMNVEV (reference sequence). The CDR3 is made up of 19 amino acids. CDR3 DNA: TGTGCCAGCACCCTCCTGGGACTAGCGGGAGGCCCCACCACAGATACGCAGTATTTT. It is translated as CASTLLGLAGGPTTDTQYF.

The chain couples TRBV28 to TRBJ2-1; D is possibly TRBD1 (6 bases). V was shortened by 4 bases and J by 4 bases, with 17 bases between the two germline ends. The CDR3 extends over 16 amino acids. Germline CDR1 reads MDHEN; CDR2 reads SYDVKM. CDR3 sequence (DNA): TGTGCCAGCAGTTCGCCCCAGGGGATCCTGTACAATGAGCAGTTCTTC. It is translated as CASSSPQGILYNEQFF.

For this clone: Here the CDR3 omits its conserved ending phenylalanine or tryptophan, so a read error is the likely source. The chain carries TRBV30 and TRBJ2-7; either TRBD1 or TRBD2 may supply D (5 bases each). Germline V gives CDR1 GTSNPN, CDR2 SVGIG (reference sequence). The CDR3 extends over 12 amino acids. With 5 bases removed from V and 3 bases from J, the gap between germline ends came to 11 bases. CDR3 nucleotide sequence: TGTGCCTGGGGTGGGGGAGTCTACGAGCAGTACCTC. It is translated as CAWGGGVYEQYL.

The genes are TRBV2 and TRBJ2-1; TRBD2 agrees at 8 bases. This CDR3 is 15 amino acids long. Looked up from germline, CDR1 is SNHLY and CDR2 is FYNNEI. With 6 bases clipped from V and 7 bases from J, the junction kept 11 bases outside the gene matches. CDR3 sequence: CASSAMGAGGNEQFF. The CDR3 nucleotides read TGTGCCAGCAGCGCCATGGGTGCGGGAGGAAATGAGCAGTTCTTC.

V gene TRBV4-1 combines with J gene TRBJ1-2; no firm D call. V was shortened by 0 bases and J by 4 bases, with 9 bases between the two germline ends. Looked up from germline, CDR1 is MGHRA and CDR2 is YSYEKL. The CDR3 spans 14 residues. CDR3: CASSQELAGYGYTF. The CDR3 bases are TGCGCCAGCAGCCAAGAGTTGGCAGGCTATGGCTACACCTTC.

The chain employs TRBV10-3 and TRBJ2-1; 8 bases map to TRBD2. Germline-derived CDR1 and CDR2 are ENHRY and SYGVKD. There are 15 residues in the CDR3. V lost 2 bases, J lost 10 bases, and 10 bases stayed unmatched. CDR3 residues: CAISERVAGGYEQFF. The CDR3 DNA is TGTGCCATCAGTGAGAGAGTCGCGGGAGGATACGAGCAGTTCTTC.

This chain links TRBV9 with TRBJ2-3, with 15 bases identical to TRBD2. Trimming took 5 bases from V and 6 from J; bases not matched to a gene: 4. The CDR3 sequence is 15 residues long. Germline V CDR1 and CDR2: SGDLS, YYNGEE. CDR3 loop: CASSRGLAGGDTQYF. DNA of the CDR3: TGTGCCAGCAGTAGAGGACTAGCGGGAGGGGATACGCAGTATTTT.

This chain links TRBV27 with TRBJ2-1; D possibly corresponds to TRBD2 (5 bases). The V gene lost 4 bases and the J gene lost 6 bases, with 13 bases spanning the gap. In germline, CDR1 is MNHEY, CDR2 SMNVEV (reference sequence). CDR3 length equals 14 residues. CDR3 loop: CASSYGIQINEQFF. The DNA of the CDR3 is TGTGCCAGCAGTTACGGGATACAAATCAATGAGCAGTTCTTC.

The rearrangement uses TRBV6-5 and TRBJ1-2; 9 nucleotides line up with TRBD1. CDR1 is MNHEY, CDR2 SVGAGI, per germline. The CDR3 loop spans 15 amino acids. J gave up 5 bases and V 2 bases, and 6 bases lay outside the gene matches. The CDR3 coding sequence is TGTGCCAGCAGTTACGCGACAGGGGGGACATATGGCTACACCTTC. Translation: CASSYATGGTYGYTF.

As DNA, the CDR3 is TGTGCCAGCACCGAACCGCCCGGGACTAGCGTTACCGATGAGCAGTTCTTC. It translates to CASTEPPGTSVTDEQFF. The chain is built from TRBV5-5 and TRBJ2-1, with 10 positions matching TRBD2. Germline assignment: CDR1 SGHKS and CDR2 YYEKEE (reference sequence). This CDR3 has 17 residues. Germline trimming cut 6 bases from V and 8 bases from J; bases unmatched to any gene: 17.